Listed below are T cell receptor beta chains from one sample, sequenced in a study of human T cells and chemical hapten exposure. From the RACE reads, TCRdb called clonotypes with MiXCR, one entry per CDR3 protein. The data show 350,000 to 450,000 distinct CDR3 sequences, 5.1% seen once. Sequencing used whole blood, obtained in connection with sensitization to the hapten diphenylcyclopropenone (DPC). The receptor source for this set is a woman aged 45-60 years with alopecia areata. Some clones in this sample may be carry-over from other donors' samples. CDR3s include the opening cysteine and the closing phenylalanine or tryptophan. The D gene is left open where the match is weak. Rows give clone size only sometimes, using once, few, many, or a class for an expanded clone.

d_gene	j_gene	v_gene	abundance	CDR3aa	CDR3nt
TRBD1	TRBJ2-7	TRBV30	many	CAWSPGGEQYF	TGTGCCTGGAGTCCAGGGGGCGAGCAGTACTTC
TRBD1	TRBJ1-4	TRBV25-1	-	CASSASAGQVREKLFF	TGTGCCAGCAGCGCATCTGCGGGACAGGTGCGCGAAAAACTGTTTTTT
TRBD2	TRBJ2-7	TRBV27	many	CASSFLSSGSSAYEQYF	TGTGCCAGCAGTTTTTTGTCTAGCGGGAGTAGCGCCTACGAGCAGTACTTC
-	TRBJ2-6	TRBV12-5	-	CASGTGSGANVLTF	TGTGCTAGTGGTACAGGGTCTGGGGCCAACGTCCTGACTTTC
TRBD1	TRBJ1-1	TRBV5-6	few	CASSRRTGRDTEAFF	TGTGCCAGCAGCAGAAGGACAGGGCGGGACACTGAAGCTTTCTTT
TRBD2	TRBJ2-3	TRBV30	-	CAWSVLAGADTQYF	TGTGCCTGGAGTGTACTAGCGGGAGCAGATACGCAGTATTTT
TRBD1	TRBJ2-3	TRBV10-3	many	CAIAGTGTDTQYF	TGTGCCATTGCCGGGACAGGAACAGATACGCAGTATTTT
TRBD2	TRBJ2-3	TRBV3-1	many	CASSHPGLAGGPLADTQYF	TGTGCCAGCAGCCACCCCGGACTAGCGGGAGGGCCCCTTGCAGATACGCAGTATTTT
TRBD2	TRBJ2-5	TRBV6-2/TRBV6-3	few	CASTGKPGGPEETQYF	TGTGCCAGCACGGGGAAACCGGGGGGGCCGGAGGAGACCCAGTACTTC
-	TRBJ2-3	TRBV20-1	-	CSARVGGSDTQYF	TGCAGTGCTAGAGTAGGAGGGTCGGATACGCAGTATTTT
TRBD2	TRBJ2-7	TRBV20-1	many	CSAGGTSYSIEQYF	TGCAGTGCCGGAGGGACTAGCTACAGCATCGAGCAGTACTTC
TRBD2	TRBJ2-7	TRBV6-5	many	CASRKSGAGYEQYF	TGTGCCAGCAGAAAAAGCGGGGCGGGCTACGAGCAGTACTTC
-	TRBJ1-1	TRBV6-5	many	CASSYSRVSQLEAFF	TGTGCCAGCAGTTACTCCAGGGTGAGTCAGTTGGAAGCTTTCTTT
-	TRBJ2-1	TRBV28	many	CASSYTGSYNEQFF	TGTGCCAGCAGTTACACCGGCTCTTACAATGAGCAGTTCTTC
-	TRBJ1-5	TRBV6-2/TRBV6-3	few	CASSPRKGDQPQHF	TGTGCCAGCAGTCCCCGTAAAGGGGATCAGCCCCAGCATTTT
-	TRBJ2-7	TRBV10-3	many	CAISENAYEQYF	TGTGCCATCAGTGAGAACGCGTACGAGCAGTACTTC
TRBD1	TRBJ1-5	TRBV7-8	few	CASSRDRTSVEPQHF	TGTGCCAGCAGCCGGGACAGGACCTCTGTGGAGCCCCAGCATTTT
-	TRBJ2-1	TRBV20-1	many	CSASGTRSVLF	TGCAGTGCTAGTGGTACTAGGTCTGTCCTCTTC
TRBD1	TRBJ1-6	TRBV5-1	-	CASSPDRADSPLHF	TGCGCCAGCAGCCCGGACAGGGCTGATTCACCCCTCCACTTT
-	TRBJ2-3	TRBV29-1	many	CSATPSYSTDTQYF	TGCAGCGCCACCCCGTCCTATTCCACAGATACGCAGTATTTT
TRBD1	TRBJ1-2	TRBV11-2	many	CAIRTGNGYTF	TGTGCCATCCGGACAGGGAACGGCTACACCTTC
-	TRBJ1-1	TRBV18	few	CASSPSGLDTEAFF	TGTGCCAGCTCACCGTCGGGGTTGGACACTGAAGCTTTCTTT
TRBD1	TRBJ1-4	TRBV13	many	CASSVQGGREKLFF	TGTGCCAGCAGCGTACAGGGGGGACGAGAAAAACTGTTTTTT
-	TRBJ2-6	TRBV7-8	few	CASSSPGQAGANVLTF	TGTGCCAGCAGCTCCCCCGGTCAGGCTGGGGCCAACGTCCTGACTTTC
TRBD2	TRBJ2-3	TRBV28	few	CASNNGRAADTQYF	TGTGCCAGCAACAACGGGAGGGCCGCAGATACGCAGTATTTT
-	TRBJ1-2	TRBV29-1	few	CSVEDGKEGAYGYTF	TGCAGCGTTGAAGATGGAAAGGAGGGAGCCTATGGCTACACCTTC
TRBD2	TRBJ2-1	TRBV3-1	many	CASSQAAGGPFEQFF	TGTGCCAGCAGCCAAGCAGCGGGAGGGCCGTTTGAGCAGTTCTTC
-	TRBJ2-2	TRBV6-5	-	CASSYSRRSANTGELFF	TGTGCCAGCAGTTACTCGAGAAGGTCGGCGAACACCGGGGAGCTGTTTTTT
-	TRBJ2-2	TRBV6-2/TRBV6-3	many	CASSPDYTGELFF	TGTGCCAGCAGTCCAGATTACACCGGGGAGCTGTTTTTT
-	TRBJ2-2	TRBV24-1	few	CATSDPDSNTGELFF	TGTGCCACCAGTGATCCCGACTCTAACACCGGGGAGCTGTTTTTT
TRBD1	TRBJ1-4	TRBV6-5	-	CASSTGGSSEKLFF	TGTGCCAGCAGCACAGGGGGGAGCAGTGAAAAACTGTTTTTT
TRBD2	TRBJ2-1	TRBV28	many	CASSFRSGGAANEQFF	TGTGCCAGCAGTTTCCGTAGCGGGGGCGCTGCAAATGAGCAGTTCTTC
-	TRBJ2-7	TRBV29-1	many	CSVTGTYYEQYF	TGCAGCGTTACGGGGACTTACTACGAGCAGTACTTC
TRBD1	TRBJ1-3	TRBV5-5	few	CASSPRGHAGNTIYF	TGTGCCAGCAGCCCCAGGGGGCATGCTGGAAACACCATATATTTT
-	TRBJ2-5	TRBV7-2	many	CASSMVETQYF	TGTGCCAGCAGTATGGTAGAGACCCAGTACTTC
-	TRBJ1-1	TRBV25-1	few	CASRLPDTSGDTEAFF	TGTGCCAGCAGATTACCCGACACATCAGGGGACACTGAAGCTTTCTTT
-	TRBJ2-1	TRBV3-1	few	CASSQENPRNEQFF	TGTGCCAGCAGCCAAGAGAACCCGAGGAATGAGCAGTTCTTC
-	TRBJ2-5	TRBV3-1	many	CASSQDGLARGDQETQYF	TGTGCCAGCAGCCAAGATGGGCTAGCCAGAGGGGATCAAGAGACCCAGTACTTC
TRBD2	TRBJ2-3	TRBV20-1	few	CSAIGLAGGSTDTQYF	TGCAGTGCTATCGGACTAGCGGGGGGGAGCACAGATACGCAGTATTTT
-	TRBJ1-2	TRBV27	many	CASSSQGPQLYGYTF	TGTGCCAGCAGCTCACAGGGTCCTCAACTCTATGGCTACACCTTC
TRBD1	TRBJ2-5	TRBV7-9	many	CASSSPTGEETQYF	TGTGCCAGCAGCTCCCCGACAGGGGAAGAGACCCAGTACTTC